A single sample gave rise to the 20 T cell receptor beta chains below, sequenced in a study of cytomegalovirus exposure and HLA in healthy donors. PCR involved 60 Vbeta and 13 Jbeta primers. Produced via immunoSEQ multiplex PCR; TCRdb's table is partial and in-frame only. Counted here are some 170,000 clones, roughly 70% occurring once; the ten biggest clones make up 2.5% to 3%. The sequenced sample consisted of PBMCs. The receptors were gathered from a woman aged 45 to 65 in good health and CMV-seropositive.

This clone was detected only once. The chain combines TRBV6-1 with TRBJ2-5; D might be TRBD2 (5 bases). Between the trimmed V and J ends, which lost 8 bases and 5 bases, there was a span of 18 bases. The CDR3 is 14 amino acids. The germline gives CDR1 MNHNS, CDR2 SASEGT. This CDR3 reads CASGRSIGGETQYF. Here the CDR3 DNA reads TGTGCCAGCGGGAGATCTATCGGCGGGGAGACCCAGTACTTC.

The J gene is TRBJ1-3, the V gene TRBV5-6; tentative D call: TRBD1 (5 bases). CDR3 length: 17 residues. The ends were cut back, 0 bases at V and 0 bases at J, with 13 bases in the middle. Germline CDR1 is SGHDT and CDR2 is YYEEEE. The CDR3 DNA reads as TGTGCCAGCAGCTTGGGTACGGGACTCCTCTCTGGAAACACCATATATTTT. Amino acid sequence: CASSLGTGLLSGNTIYF.

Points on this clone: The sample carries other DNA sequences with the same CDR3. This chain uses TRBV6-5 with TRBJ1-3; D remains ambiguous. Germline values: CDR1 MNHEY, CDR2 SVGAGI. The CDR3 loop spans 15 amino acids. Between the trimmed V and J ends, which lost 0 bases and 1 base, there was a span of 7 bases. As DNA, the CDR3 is TGTGCCAGCAGTTACTCCGGAGGGTCTGGAAACACCATATATTTT. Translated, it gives CASSYSGGSGNTIYF.

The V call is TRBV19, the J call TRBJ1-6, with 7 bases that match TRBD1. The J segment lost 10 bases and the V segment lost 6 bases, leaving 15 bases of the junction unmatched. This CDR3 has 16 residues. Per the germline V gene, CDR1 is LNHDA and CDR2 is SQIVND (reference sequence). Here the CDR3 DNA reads TGTGCCAGTAGCTTAGGACAGGATCGACTCGGGTCACCCCTCCACTTT. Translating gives CASSLGQDRLGSPLHF.

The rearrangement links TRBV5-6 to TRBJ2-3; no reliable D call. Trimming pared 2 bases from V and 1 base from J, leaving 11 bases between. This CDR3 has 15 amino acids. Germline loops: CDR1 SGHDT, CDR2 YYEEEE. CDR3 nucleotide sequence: TGTGCCAGCAGCTTCGGAGCGTTACGCACAGATACGCAGTATTTT. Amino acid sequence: CASSFGALRTDTQYF.

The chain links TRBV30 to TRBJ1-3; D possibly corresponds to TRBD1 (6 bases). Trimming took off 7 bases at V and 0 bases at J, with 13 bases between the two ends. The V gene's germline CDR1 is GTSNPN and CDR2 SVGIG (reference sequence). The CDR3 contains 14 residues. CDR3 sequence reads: CAYGQMSSGNTIYF. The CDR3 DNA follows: TGTGCCTACGGACAGATGAGCTCTGGAAACACCATATATTTT. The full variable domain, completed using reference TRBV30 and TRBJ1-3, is SQTIHQWPATLVQPVGSPLSLECTVEGTSNPNLYWYRQAAGRGLQLLFYSVGIGQISSEVPQNLSASRPQDRQFILSSKKLLLSDSGFYLCAYGQMSSGNTIYFGEGSWLTVV.

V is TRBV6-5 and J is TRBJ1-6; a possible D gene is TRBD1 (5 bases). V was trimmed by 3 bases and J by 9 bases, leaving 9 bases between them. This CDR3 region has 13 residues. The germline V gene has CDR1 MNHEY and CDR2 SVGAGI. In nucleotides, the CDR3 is TGTGCCAGCAGTTATGGGGCGAGTTCACCCCTCCACTTT. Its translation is CASSYGASSPLHF.

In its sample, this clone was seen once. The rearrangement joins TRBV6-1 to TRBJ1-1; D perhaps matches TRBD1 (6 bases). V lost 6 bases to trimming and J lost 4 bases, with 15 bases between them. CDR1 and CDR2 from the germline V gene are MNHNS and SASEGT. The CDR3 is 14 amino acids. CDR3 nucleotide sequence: TGTGCCAGCAGCCTGGGACATCAGGGCACTGAAGCTTTCTTT. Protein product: CASSLGHQGTEAFF.

The CDR3 reads CASMSGHRETQYF. CDR3 nucleotide sequence: TGTGCCAGCATGAGTGGGCATCGGGAGACCCAGTACTTC. The chain has TRBV5-6 and TRBJ2-5; D is undetermined. V lost 6 bases, J lost 5 bases, and 14 bases lay in between. The CDR3 consists of 13 residues. CDR1 and CDR2 from the germline V gene are SGHDT and YYEEEE.

CDR3 loop: CASSPGTVYGYTF. The DNA for the CDR3 is TGTGCCAGCAGTCCCGGGACAGTCTATGGCTACACCTTC. This chain connects TRBV27 to TRBJ1-2; TRBD1 aligns across 7 bases. The germline gives CDR1 MNHEY, CDR2 SMNVEV (reference sequence). The CDR3 covers 13 residues. V trimming: 5 bases; J trimming: 4 bases; junction bases outside the gene matches: 4.

CDR3: CASRESGGGGGYTF. CDR3 DNA: TGTGCCAGCAGAGAATCAGGGGGCGGAGGTGGCTACACCTTC. The chain couples TRBV6-1 to TRBJ1-2, with 8 positions matching TRBD1. The germline V gene encodes CDR1 MNHNS and CDR2 SASEGT. J lost 7 bases, V lost 6 bases, and 10 bases had no gene match. This CDR3 is built from 14 residues.

This CDR3 is CATTSVQGARAEAFF. Here the CDR3 DNA reads TGTGCCACCACGTCTGTACAGGGGGCAAGGGCTGAAGCTTTCTTT. The rearrangement joins TRBV10-3 to TRBJ1-1; 9 bases line up with TRBD1. CDR1 is ENHRY, CDR2 SYGVKD, per germline. J was trimmed by 6 bases and V by 10 bases; bases with no gene match: 15. The CDR3 is 15 residues long.

CDR3 DNA: TGCAGCGCATGGACAGGGGGTTCTCATGGCTACACCTTC. This gives the protein CSAWTGGSHGYTF. V usage is TRBV29-1 and J usage is TRBJ1-2; 10 bases are a match to TRBD1. The germline V gene has CDR1 SQVTM and CDR2 ANQGSEA. The CDR3 loop spans 13 amino acids. Trimming took 7 bases from V and 6 from J; bases not matched to a gene: 8. Full variable domain (outside the CDR3, taken from reference TRBV29-1 and TRBJ1-2): SAVISQKPSRDICQRGTSLTIQCQVDSQVTMMFWYRQQPGQSLTLIATANQGSEATYESGFVIDKFPISRPNLTFSTLTVSNMSPEDSSIYLCSAWTGGSHGYTFGSGTRLTVV.

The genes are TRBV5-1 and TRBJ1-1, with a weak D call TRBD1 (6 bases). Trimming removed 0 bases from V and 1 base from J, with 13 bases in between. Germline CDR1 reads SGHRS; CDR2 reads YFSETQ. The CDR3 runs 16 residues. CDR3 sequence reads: CASSLGVGQPNTEAFF. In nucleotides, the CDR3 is TGCGCCAGCAGCTTGGGGGTAGGACAGCCGAACACTGAAGCTTTCTTT. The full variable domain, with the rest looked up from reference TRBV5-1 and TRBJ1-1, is KAGVTQTPRYLIKTRGQQVTLSCSPISGHRSVSWYQQTPGQGLQFLFEYFSETQRNKGNFPGRFSGRQFSNSRSEMNVSTLELGDSALYLCASSLGVGQPNTEAFFGQGTRLTVV.

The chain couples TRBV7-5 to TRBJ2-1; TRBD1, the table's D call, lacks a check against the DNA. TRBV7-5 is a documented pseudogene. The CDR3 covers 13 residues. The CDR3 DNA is TGTGCCAGAAGCTCTTACAGGGAAAATGAGCAGTTCTTC. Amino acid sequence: CARSSYRENEQFF.

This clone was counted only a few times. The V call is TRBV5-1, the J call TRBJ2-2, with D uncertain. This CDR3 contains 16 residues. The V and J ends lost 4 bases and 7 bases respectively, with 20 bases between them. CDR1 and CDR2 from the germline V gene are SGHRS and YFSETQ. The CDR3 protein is CASSLEEFGLFGELFF. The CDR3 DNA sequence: TGCGCCAGCAGCCTTGAGGAGTTTGGTTTATTCGGGGAGCTGTTTTTT.

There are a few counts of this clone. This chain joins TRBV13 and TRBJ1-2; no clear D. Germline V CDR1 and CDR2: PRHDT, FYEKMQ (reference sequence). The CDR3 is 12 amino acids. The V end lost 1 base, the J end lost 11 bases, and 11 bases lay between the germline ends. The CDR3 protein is CASSLVEGGYTF. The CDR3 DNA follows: TGTGCCAGCAGCTTAGTGGAGGGCGGATACACCTTC.

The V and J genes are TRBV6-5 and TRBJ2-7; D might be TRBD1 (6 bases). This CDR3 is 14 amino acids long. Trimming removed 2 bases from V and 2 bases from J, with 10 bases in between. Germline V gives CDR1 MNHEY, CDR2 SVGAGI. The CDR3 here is CASSYSTGTYEQYF. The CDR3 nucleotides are TGTGCCAGCAGTTACAGTACAGGGACCTACGAGCAGTACTTC.

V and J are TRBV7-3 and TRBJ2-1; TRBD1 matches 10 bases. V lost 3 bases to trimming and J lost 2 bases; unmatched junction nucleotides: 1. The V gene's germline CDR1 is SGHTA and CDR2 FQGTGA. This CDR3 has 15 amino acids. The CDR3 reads CASSFGQGAYNEQFF. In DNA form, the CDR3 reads TGTGCCAGCAGCTTTGGACAGGGGGCCTACAATGAGCAGTTCTTC.

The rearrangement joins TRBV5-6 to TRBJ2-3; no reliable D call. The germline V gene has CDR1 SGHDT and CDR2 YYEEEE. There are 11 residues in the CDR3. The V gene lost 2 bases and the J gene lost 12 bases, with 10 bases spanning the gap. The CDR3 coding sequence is TGTGCCAGCAGCTTCTTAGCATCCCAGTATTTT. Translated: CASSFLASQYF.